The sequence of this T cell receptor beta chain was determined in a study of cytomegalovirus exposure and HLA in healthy donors. On the study more broadly: Later, an analysis reported that the 95 to 150 validation repertoires had used the same platform as the roughly 720 first-cohort repertoires.

The length of the CDR3 is 15 residues. Trimming took 0 bases from V and 2 from J; bases not matched to a gene: 3. Germline V lookup: CDR1 SGHRS, CDR2 YFSETQ. Using immunoSEQ multiplex PCR, the repertoire was profiled, and TCRdb retains in-frame clones only, with some absent. The sample shows 70,000 to 95,000 clones, 90% to 95% of them seen only once. Sequenced: PBMCs. The chain uses TRBV5-1 and TRBJ2-7, with TRBD2 matching 9 bases. This TCR came from a woman in her twenties or thirties in good health and CMV-seronegative. The CDR3 is CASSLAASGTYEQYF. CDR3 sequence (DNA): TGCGCCAGCAGCTTGGCCGCTAGCGGGACCTACGAGCAGTACTTC.